This T cell receptor beta chain was found in a study of T cells expressing NK-cell markers (TCRdb year 2020). A note on the overall study: Three sorted T-cell subsets (CD3+CD56+NKG2C+, CD3+CD56+NKG2C- and CD3+CD56-NKG2C+) from roughly 8 donors had their TCR beta-chain repertoires profiled. Among the eight sequenced donors, only one was HCMV-seronegative, while the other seven were HCMV-seropositive. Randomly selected healthy volunteers, three men and five women, were used as the eight sequenced donors. The libraries were sequenced on Illumina HiSeq 2000/2500, MiSeq or NextSeq, producing 2 x 150 bp reads.

As regards this clonotype: This clone's antigen is unknown.

The investigation overall reported the following: In more than 5 donors, the dominant CD3+CD56+NKG2C+ clonotypes ranked among the top 10 CD8+ clonotypes, making up about 1.0-7.0% of CD8+ T cells. Those dominant clonotypes were again the most abundant among CD3+CD56-NKG2C+ cells in several donors, at about 28.3-60.1%. It remained unclear whether the expanded NKG2C-expressing T cell clones were specific for HCMV antigens.

Including cysteine and phenylalanine, the CDR3 has 15 amino acids. DNA for this receptor is not on file. CDR1 and CDR2 are read off the germline V gene as MGHRA and YSYEKL. Sequencing relied on an Illumina HiSeq 2000. TCR beta cDNA libraries were prepared using 5'RACE template switching, which introduced a universal primer site and unique molecular identifiers. Priming for cDNA synthesis came from the TCR beta constant segment, and two successive PCR amplification steps followed. Regarding the original processing steps: Reads were demultiplexed and grouped by UMI with MIGEC, and clonotypes were assembled and quantified with MiTCR. To exclude erroneous sequences, any TCR cDNA sequence not supported by at least two reads was discarded. The tcR package was used for downstream repertoire analysis, and clonotypes were matched between fractions using CDR3 nucleotide sequence together with V segment. VDJmatch was used to annotate antigen specificity against VDJdb, with one amino acid substitution allowed in CDR3. Each CDR3 protein sequence appears as one entry after TCRdb reprocessed the reads, and no DNA is included. In this record, the V and J calls reflect TCRdb's handling and not the investigators' own analysis. The sample's table covers about 410,000 distinct CDR3 sequences. The ten largest clones represent 9.5% to 12% of the sample.

HCMV-specific IgG was detected in serum with a commercial ELISA kit to determine HCMV serostatus. Ficoll density gradient centrifugation was used to isolate peripheral blood mononuclear cells from blood. This chain joins TRBV4-1 to TRBJ1-1; TCRdb indicates TRBD1, and absent DNA this call remains unverified. Source material: blood T cells: a sorted CD56 or NKG2C T cell subset, CD4+ or CD8+ T cells, or bulk PBMC T cells (not recorded which). The sequence derives from a woman aged 50 to 60 in good health. Donor details come from another sample of the same person, matched by shared clones. CDR3 sequence: CASSQEVGGWTEAFF.